This TCR beta chain was captured in a study of technical replicates of blood from a handful of donors. Per germline, CDR1 MNHEY and CDR2 SVGAGI. The CDR3 is 11 residues long. For this clone: The germline gene is not matched at one end of the junction; a read error may be the cause.

The data were produced by immunoSEQ multiplex PCR, yet TCRdb's version contains in-frame clones alone and is incomplete. The sample has about 83,000 clones; 90% to 95% are singletons. The sequencing sample was made of T cells isolated from PBMCs. This rearrangement joins TRBV6-5 to TRBJ1-2; D is possibly TRBD1 (6 bases). The source of this sequence is a human donor in good health. CDR3 protein: CASSQGLSRLF. The CDR3 coding sequence is TGTGCCAGCAGTCAGGGGCTTAGCAGACTCTTC.